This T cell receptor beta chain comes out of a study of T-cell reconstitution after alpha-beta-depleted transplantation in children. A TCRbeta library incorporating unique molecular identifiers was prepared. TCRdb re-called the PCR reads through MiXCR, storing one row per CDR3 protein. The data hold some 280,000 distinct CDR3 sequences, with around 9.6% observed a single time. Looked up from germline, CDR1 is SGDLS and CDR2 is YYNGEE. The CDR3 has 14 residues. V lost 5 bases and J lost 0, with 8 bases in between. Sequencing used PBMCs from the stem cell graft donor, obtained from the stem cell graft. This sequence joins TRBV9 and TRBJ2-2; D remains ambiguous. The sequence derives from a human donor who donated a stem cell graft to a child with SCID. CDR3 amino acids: CASRERSNTGELFF. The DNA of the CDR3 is TGTGCCAGCAGGGAGAGATCGAACACCGGGGAGCTGTTTTTT.